The entry below describes one T cell receptor (beta chain). What it recognizes is unknown. PCR amplification relied on 60 Vbeta primers (plus 13 Jbeta primers). TCRdb keeps only in-frame clones here, not all; method: immunoSEQ multiplex PCR. This table holds roughly 93,000 clones, under 85% found once. The sample is drawn from a study of cytomegalovirus exposure and HLA in healthy donors. The study's findings and limits: Investigators reported some 150 TCR beta chains as tied to cytomegalovirus. Later, an analysis showed that TCR beta chains associated with HLA were more clonally expanded than others that were equally common. CMV serostatus was the sole immune exposure information available.

The V gene lost 8 bases and the J gene lost 0 bases, with 17 bases spanning the gap. CDR3 size: 16 residues. CDR1 and CDR2 (germline): MNHEY, SMNVEV (reference sequence). Sequencing used PBMCs. The source of this sequence is a man between 18 and 35 years old in good health and CMV-seropositive. This chain connects TRBV27 to TRBJ2-1, with a possible D match to TRBD2 (5 bases). Here the CDR3 reads CASGPTNPSSYNEQFF. CDR3 DNA: TGTGCCAGCGGACCGACTAATCCAAGCTCCTACAATGAGCAGTTCTTC.